The 14 T cell receptor beta chains below all came from one sample that was sequenced in a study of cytomegalovirus exposure and HLA in healthy donors. Researchers ran the PCR with 60 Vbeta and 13 Jbeta primers. Produced via immunoSEQ multiplex PCR; TCRdb's table is partial and in-frame only. The table includes about 120,000 clones, around 74% detected once. Sequencing was done on a sample of PBMCs. These receptors were obtained from a man aged 55-75 years in good health and CMV-seropositive.

The V and J genes are TRBV7-2 and TRBJ2-1; 12 bases fit TRBD2. V was clipped by 0 bases and J by 8 bases; unmatched bases: 5. The length of the CDR3 is 16 residues. Germline V gene data show CDR1 as SGHTA and CDR2 as FQGNSA. The CDR3 loop is CASSLAASGRAYEQFF. The CDR3 region has the DNA TGTGCCAGCAGCTTAGCAGCTAGCGGGAGGGCCTATGAGCAGTTCTTC.

The V and J genes are TRBV13 and TRBJ1-1; D perhaps matches TRBD1 (5 bases). Per germline, CDR1 PRHDT and CDR2 FYEKMQ (reference sequence). The ends were cut back, 3 bases at V and 4 bases at J, with 9 bases in the middle. The CDR3 consists of 13 residues. CDR3 nucleotide sequence: TGTGCCAGCAGCTTCCAGGGCCGCACTGAAGCTTTCTTT. It codes for CASSFQGRTEAFF. Complete variable domain (other parts from reference TRBV13 and TRBJ1-1): AAGVIQSPRHLIKEKRETATLKCYPIPRHDTVYWYQQGPGQDPQFLISFYEKMQSDKGSIPDRFSAQQFSDYHSELNMSSLELGDSALYFCASSFQGRTEAFFGQGTRLTVV.

The gene calls are TRBV10-2 and TRBJ2-7; 7 positions match TRBD1. The ends lost 5 bases at V and 5 bases at J; junction bases unmatched: 9. The germline V gene has CDR1 WSHSY and CDR2 SAAADI. CDR3 size: 14 residues. CDR3: CASSYRQGEDEQYF. CDR3 DNA sequence: TGCGCCAGCAGTTATAGACAGGGCGAGGACGAGCAGTACTTC.

V and J are TRBV6-5 and TRBJ2-7, with TRBD1 matching 7 bases. Trimming took 4 bases from V and 6 from J; bases not matched to a gene: 9. The CDR3 is made up of 14 amino acids. CDR1 is MNHEY, CDR2 SVGAGI, per germline. The CDR3 DNA sequence: TGTGCCAGCAGTTCGGGACAGCTCCGAAGCGAGCAGTACTTC. This translates into CASSSGQLRSEQYF.

This clone turned up a few times. The chain links TRBV4-1 to TRBJ2-2; no clear D. Germline CDR1 reads MGHRA; CDR2 reads YSYEKL. The V end was cut by 3 bases, the J end by 4 bases, with 9 bases between. The CDR3 totals 14 residues. Here the CDR3 reads CASSHPPGTGELFF. The CDR3 coding sequence is TGCGCCAGCAGCCACCCACCGGGCACCGGGGAGCTGTTTTTT.

The chain joins TRBV25-1 to TRBJ1-1; 8 nucleotides align to TRBD1. This CDR3 spans 14 amino acids. Trimming removed 6 bases from V and 1 base from J; junction bases left unmatched: 4. The germline V gene encodes CDR1 MGHDK and CDR2 SYGVNS. The CDR3 sequence is CASRKDRANTEAFF. CDR3 nucleotide sequence: TGTGCCAGCAGAAAGGACAGGGCGAACACTGAAGCTTTCTTT.

The chain uses TRBV4-1 and TRBJ1-2; TRBD1 is a possible D gene (6 bases). Germline lookup yields CDR1 MGHRA and CDR2 YSYEKL. Trimming cost V 1 base and J 1 base, with 10 bases left between them. The CDR3 spans 15 residues. The CDR3 loop is CASSQGTAFNYGYTF. CDR3 coding DNA: TGCGCCAGCAGCCAAGGGACAGCTTTTAACTATGGCTACACCTTC.

This chain connects TRBV18 to TRBJ2-7; 13 nucleotides match TRBD2. CDR1 is KGHSH, CDR2 LQKENI, per germline. The CDR3 spans 15 residues. Trimming removed 5 bases from V and 3 bases from J; junction bases left unmatched: 4. Written as DNA, the CDR3 is TGTGCCAGCTCAAGCGGGACTAGCGGGGTCTACGAGCAGTACTTC. It is translated as CASSSGTSGVYEQYF.

The chain links TRBV9 to TRBJ2-7; 7 bases are shared with TRBD1. This CDR3 has 17 amino acids. J lost 7 bases, V lost 3 bases, and 19 bases had no gene match. Germline V gene sequence: CDR1 SGDLS, CDR2 YYNGEE. The CDR3 loop is CASSEGPLAGGEGEQYF. The CDR3 region has the DNA TGTGCCAGCAGCGAGGGCCCTTTGGCAGGGGGAGAGGGAGAGCAGTACTTC.

The genes are TRBV5-1 and TRBJ1-1; D is possibly TRBD1 (5 bases). The germline gives CDR1 SGHRS, CDR2 YFSETQ. V lost 4 bases and J lost 5, with 12 bases in between. CDR3 size: 13 residues. CDR3 sequence reads: CASSTQGNTEAFF. The DNA of the CDR3 is TGCGCCAGCAGCACTCAGGGTAATACTGAAGCTTTCTTT.

This clone has a handful of counts. This sequence joins TRBV15 and TRBJ2-7; 7 nucleotides match TRBD1. This CDR3 contains 16 residues. J was trimmed by 2 bases and V by 2 bases; bases with no gene match: 9. Germline CDR1 reads LNHNV; CDR2 reads YYDKDF (reference sequence). The CDR3 sequence: CATSRLRETGTYEQYF. The CDR3 DNA reads as TGTGCCACCAGCAGACTAAGGGAGACAGGGACCTACGAGCAGTACTTC.

This clone was seen a few times. The V call is TRBV7-3, the J call TRBJ2-2, with 7 nucleotides matching TRBD2. V lost 2 bases, J lost 6 bases, and 6 bases stayed unmatched. The germline V gene encodes CDR1 SGHTA and CDR2 FQGTGA. The CDR3 is made up of 15 amino acids. The CDR3 DNA is TGTGCCAGCAGCTTAGTGGCGGGGGTAGCCGGGGAGCTGTTTTTT. It is translated as CASSLVAGVAGELFF.

The CDR3 sequence: CASSPRGNNSPLHF. CDR3 sequence (DNA): TGTGCCAGCAGCCCGAGGGGGAATAATTCACCCCTCCACTTT. The genes are TRBV11-2 and TRBJ1-6; tentatively, D is TRBD1 (6 bases). The CDR3 extends over 14 amino acids. Per germline, CDR1 SGHAT and CDR2 FQNNGV. The V and J ends lost 5 bases and 5 bases respectively, with 10 bases between them. The entire variable domain, with the rest obtained from reference TRBV11-2 and TRBJ1-6, is as follows: EAGVAQSPRYKIIEKRQSVAFWCNPISGHATLYWYQQILGQGPKLLIQFQNNGVVDDSQLPKDRFSAERLKGVDSTLKIQPAKLEDSAVYLCASSPRGNNSPLHFGNGTRLTVT.

The CDR3 DNA reads TGCGCCAGCAGCTTGGCCTCAGGGGGAGATTCACCCCTCCACTTT. It specifies CASSLASGGDSPLHF. The chain joins TRBV5-1 to TRBJ1-6; TRBD1 agrees at 7 bases. The CDR3 consists of 15 residues. V was clipped by 0 bases and J by 8 bases; unmatched bases: 5. Germline CDR1 and CDR2: SGHRS and YFSETQ.